Listed below are T cell receptor beta chains from one sample, sequenced in a study of immune characterization of retroperitoneal liposarcoma. TCRdb analysed the PCR reads with MiXCR anew, one entry per CDR3 protein. The data show 1,500 to 2,000 distinct CDR3 sequences, 40% to 50% seen once. Sample: tumor tissue. Every receptor here comes from a female donor with retroperitoneal liposarcoma. Both conserved end residues are trimmed from each CDR3. The order of the fields is V gene, CDR3 protein.

v_call: TRBV10-1
cdr3_aa: ASSEGHSYEQY

v_call: TRBV27
cdr3_aa: ASSLARVNEQF

v_call: TRBV12-3/TRBV12-4
cdr3_aa: ASSLVGVQAGELF

v_call: TRBV6-1
cdr3_aa: ATTWGAIQPQH

v_call: TRBV7-6
cdr3_aa: ASSLEVQFAEQF

v_call: TRBV6-1
cdr3_aa: ASSDGPPGLYEQF

v_call: TRBV27
cdr3_aa: ASSVRGKEYEQF

v_call: TRBV6-1
cdr3_aa: ASSEGRGQGRTEAF

v_call: TRBV6-5
cdr3_aa: ASSPQGAHFGYT

v_call: TRBV10-3
cdr3_aa: ATGLAEDNEQV

v_call: TRBV12-3/TRBV12-4
cdr3_aa: ASSSRSAGSYNEQF